Following are 3 T cell receptor beta chains from one sample sequenced in a study of cytotoxic CD8 clonotypes in ibrutinib-treated CLL. TCRdb keeps only in-frame clones here, not all; method: immunoSEQ multiplex PCR. Found here are about 160,000 clones, roughly four fifths of them singletons; the top ten hold roughly 1.9%. Sequencing was performed on PBMCs, taken after 12 months of ibrutinib treatment. Receptors originate from a human donor with chronic lymphocytic leukemia.

The chain uses TRBV5-1 and TRBJ2-5, with no clear D. Trimming removed 2 bases at V and 5 bases at J, with 7 bases between. The CDR3 runs 12 residues. Per germline, CDR1 SGHRS and CDR2 YFSETQ. CDR3 protein: CASSFQTETQYF. CDR3 bases: TGCGCCAGCAGCTTCCAGACGGAGACCCAGTACTTC.

The chain has TRBV7-9 and TRBJ2-7; the D gene is possibly TRBD2 (5 bases). Germline CDR1 reads SEHNR; CDR2 reads FQNEAQ (reference sequence). V was shortened by 4 bases and J by 3 bases, with 7 bases between the two germline ends. The CDR3 spans 12 residues. CDR3 bases: TGTGCCAGCAGCTCCGAGGGCTACGAGCAGTACTTC. Translation: CASSSEGYEQYF.

The chain has TRBV18 and TRBJ1-3, with a tentative D call TRBD1 (6 bases). The CDR3 extends over 15 amino acids. With 3 bases removed from V and 2 bases from J, the gap between germline ends came to 11 bases. Germline V gene data show CDR1 as KGHSH and CDR2 as LQKENI. DNA for the CDR3: TGTGCCAGCTCACCCACGACAGGAACTGGAAACACCATATATTTT. It codes for CASSPTTGTGNTIYF.